Listed here are 20 T cell receptor beta chains from one sample, sequenced in a study of shared clonotypes between healthy human individuals. The protocol was immunoSEQ multiplex PCR, while the TCRdb copy is restricted to in-frame clones and leaves out a portion. The data contain some 690,000 clones, roughly 87% of them singletons. Source material: memory CD8+ T cells from PBMCs. Subset of the sample: CD45RO+ cells pooled with CCR7-negative TemRA cells. The receptors originated from a man aged 18 to 35 in good health. Some clones in this sample may be carry-over from other donors' samples.

The chain has TRBV28 and TRBJ2-6; D not resolved. The germline V and J ends were trimmed by 5 bases and 0 bases, with 8 bases remaining between them. CDR3 length equals 15 residues. CDR1 is MDHEN, CDR2 SYDVKM, per germline. The CDR3 spells CASSPGLSGANVLTF. The CDR3 DNA is TGTGCCAGCAGTCCCGGGCTCTCTGGGGCCAACGTCCTGACTTTC.

The rearrangement joins TRBV10-3 to TRBJ2-7, with 14 bases aligning to TRBD2. With 6 bases clipped from V and 3 bases from J, the junction kept 4 bases outside the gene matches. The germline V gene has CDR1 ENHRY and CDR2 SYGVKD. The CDR3 runs to 15 residues. The CDR3 DNA is TGTGCCATCAGACAGACTAGCGGGAGGGACTACGAGCAGTACTTC. Protein: CAIRQTSGRDYEQYF.

The chain has TRBV27 and TRBJ2-7; 7 bases line up with TRBD1. The V gene's germline CDR1 is MNHEY and CDR2 SMNVEV (reference sequence). The CDR3 has 14 amino acids. V dropped 4 bases and J dropped 6; count of bases not matched to a gene: 9. Here the CDR3 DNA reads TGTGCCAGCAGTTCAAGACAGGGTTCGGGCGAGCAGTACTTC. It encodes CASSSRQGSGEQYF.

The rearrangement links TRBV5-1 to TRBJ2-7; 12 positions match TRBD2. CDR1 is SGHRS, CDR2 YFSETQ, per germline. With V trimmed by 6 bases and J by 3 bases, 13 bases remained unmatched. The CDR3 loop spans 17 amino acids. The CDR3, as DNA: TGCGCCAGCAACAATATTCTAGCGGGAGGGCCCATCTACGAGCAGTACTTC. Protein sequence: CASNNILAGGPIYEQYF.

The chain joins TRBV4-2 to TRBJ1-3; D gene unclear. Trimming took 0 bases from V and 0 from J, leaving 12 bases between them. Germline CDR1 and CDR2: LGHNA and YNFKEQ. This CDR3 spans 17 amino acids. This CDR3 reads CASSQDPGVSSGNTIYF. The CDR3 DNA reads as TGTGCCAGCAGCCAAGATCCGGGAGTATCCTCTGGAAACACCATATATTTT.

This clone was detected many times. J is TRBJ1-1 and V is TRBV27; no reliable D call. This CDR3 spans 13 amino acids. Germline V CDR1 and CDR2: MNHEY, SMNVEV (reference sequence). Trimming removed 7 bases from V and 3 bases from J, with 12 bases in between. CDR3 residues: CASTKQVYTEAFF. Here the CDR3 DNA reads TGTGCCAGCACAAAGCAGGTTTACACTGAAGCTTTCTTT.

V gene TRBV6-5 combines with J gene TRBJ2-2; D is uncertain. Trimming took 2 bases from V and 6 from J, leaving 16 bases between them. The CDR3 runs 16 residues. CDR1 is MNHEY and CDR2 is SVGAGI in the germline V gene. CDR3 loop: CASSYLPPGGSGELFF. CDR3 DNA sequence: TGTGCCAGCAGTTACCTGCCCCCCGGTGGGTCCGGGGAGCTGTTTTTT.

The rearrangement uses TRBV19 and TRBJ2-2, with a weak D call TRBD1 (7 bases). CDR3 length equals 17 residues. V lost 5 bases and J lost 6, with 22 bases in between. CDR1 and CDR2 (germline): LNHDA, SQIVND (reference sequence). CDR3 in DNA: TGTGCCAGTAGTGGCGGGACAGCCGAACTTTTATCCGGGGAGCTGTTTTTT. As protein: CASSGGTAELLSGELFF.

The gene calls are TRBV4-1 and TRBJ1-4; 7 bases map to TRBD1. The J segment lost 4 bases and the V segment lost 2 bases, leaving 4 bases of the junction unmatched. Germline assignment: CDR1 MGHRA and CDR2 YSYEKL. The CDR3 extends over 15 amino acids. CDR3 in amino acids: CASSQLYRGNEKLFF. The CDR3 DNA reads TGCGCCAGCAGCCAACTTTACAGGGGTAATGAAAAACTGTTTTTT.

V and J are TRBV5-4 and TRBJ2-1, with 7 bases that match TRBD2. The CDR3 totals 14 residues. Germline V gene sequence: CDR1 SGHNT, CDR2 YYREEE (reference sequence). V dropped 1 base and J dropped 6; count of bases not matched to a gene: 4. As DNA, the CDR3 is TGTGCCAGCAGCTTGACGGCGGGAGTCAATGAGCAGTTCTTC. Its protein product is CASSLTAGVNEQFF.

This clone was counted a single time. The chain carries TRBV7-9 and TRBJ2-1; 8 nucleotides line up with TRBD1. The CDR3 totals 16 residues. V lost 5 bases to trimming and J lost 4 bases; unmatched junction nucleotides: 10. The germline gives CDR1 SEHNR, CDR2 FQNEAQ (reference sequence). CDR3 coding DNA: TGTGCCAGCAGCATGGGACAGGCGAGGCCTTACAATGAGCAGTTCTTC. It yields the protein CASSMGQARPYNEQFF.

The chain couples TRBV4-1 to TRBJ2-7; the match to TRBD1 covers 10 bases. V was pared by 3 bases and J by 3 bases, with 2 bases of the junction left unmatched. Germline CDR1 MGHRA, CDR2 YSYEKL. This CDR3 has 14 residues. The CDR3 coding sequence is TGCGCCAGCAGCCACGGACAGGGGGGCTACGAGCAGTACTTC. Protein: CASSHGQGGYEQYF.

This clone showed up just once. This chain connects TRBV15 to TRBJ1-2; 9 bases agree with TRBD1. Per germline, CDR1 LNHNV and CDR2 YYDKDF (reference sequence). V shed 0 bases and J 5 bases; nucleotides not matched to a gene: 10. CDR3 size: 17 residues. In nucleotides, the CDR3 is TGTGCCACCAGCAGAGATTTTCCTAGTGGACAGGGGTATGGCTACACCTTC. This translates into CATSRDFPSGQGYGYTF.

The V call is TRBV28, the J call TRBJ2-5; D unclear. CDR3 length equals 11 residues. Trimming removed 2 bases at V and 5 bases at J, with 3 bases between. The germline gives CDR1 MDHEN, CDR2 SYDVKM. The CDR3 here is CASSLRETQYF. CDR3 coding DNA: TGTGCCAGCAGTTTACGTGAGACCCAGTACTTC.

The chain is built from TRBV11-2 and TRBJ2-7; 8 bases align to TRBD2. Germline V gene sequence: CDR1 SGHAT, CDR2 FQNNGV. This CDR3 region has 15 residues. V was clipped by 2 bases and J by 3 bases; unmatched bases: 6. Here the CDR3 DNA reads TGTGCCAGCAGCTTATATGCGGGAGGTAGCTACGAGCAGTACTTC. Translation: CASSLYAGGSYEQYF.

The chain couples TRBV19 to TRBJ2-2; D not certain. CDR1 and CDR2 (germline): LNHDA, SQIVND (reference sequence). The CDR3 sequence is 14 residues long. V was clipped by 10 bases and J by 0 bases, with 12 bases between them. CDR3 DNA sequence: TGTGCCACCCTAGTGAGCCCGAACACCGGGGAGCTGTTTTTT. It is translated as CATLVSPNTGELFF.

The chain is built from TRBV5-6 and TRBJ2-1, with 10 bases aligning to TRBD1. Trimming removed 4 bases from V and 3 bases from J; junction bases left unmatched: 4. The CDR3 totals 15 residues. CDR1 and CDR2 (germline): SGHDT, YYEEEE. CDR3 coding DNA: TGTGCCAGCAGCCCCGGGACAGGGGTCTACAATGAGCAGTTCTTC. Protein sequence: CASSPGTGVYNEQFF.

The genes are TRBV30 and TRBJ2-2, with 10 bases identical to TRBD2. CDR3 length equals 14 residues. V trimming: 5 bases; J trimming: 5 bases; junction bases outside the gene matches: 5. In germline, CDR1 is GTSNPN, CDR2 SVGIG (reference sequence). The CDR3 coding sequence is TGTGCCTGGGCTAGCGGGAGCAAAACCGGGGAGCTGTTTTTT. Amino acids: CAWASGSKTGELFF.

As regards this clone: The same CDR3 also results from other DNA sequences found in this sample. V usage is TRBV6-6 and J usage is TRBJ2-1, with D perhaps matching TRBD1 or TRBD2 (5 bases each). V was clipped by 6 bases and J by 0 bases, with 9 bases between them. CDR1 MNHNY and CDR2 SVGAGI come from the germline V gene (reference sequence). The CDR3 consists of 14 residues. In DNA form, the CDR3 reads TGTGCCAGCAGCCCAGGGAGCTCCTACAATGAGCAGTTCTTC. Protein product: CASSPGSSYNEQFF.

The chain employs TRBV19 and TRBJ1-5; possibly TRBD1 for D (5 bases). With 7 bases removed from V and 4 bases from J, the gap between germline ends came to 14 bases. The CDR3 runs to 14 residues. Germline CDR1 LNHDA, CDR2 SQIVND (reference sequence). The CDR3 here is CASKLLGGNQPQHF. The CDR3 bases are TGTGCCAGTAAACTACTCGGGGGAAATCAGCCCCAGCATTTT.